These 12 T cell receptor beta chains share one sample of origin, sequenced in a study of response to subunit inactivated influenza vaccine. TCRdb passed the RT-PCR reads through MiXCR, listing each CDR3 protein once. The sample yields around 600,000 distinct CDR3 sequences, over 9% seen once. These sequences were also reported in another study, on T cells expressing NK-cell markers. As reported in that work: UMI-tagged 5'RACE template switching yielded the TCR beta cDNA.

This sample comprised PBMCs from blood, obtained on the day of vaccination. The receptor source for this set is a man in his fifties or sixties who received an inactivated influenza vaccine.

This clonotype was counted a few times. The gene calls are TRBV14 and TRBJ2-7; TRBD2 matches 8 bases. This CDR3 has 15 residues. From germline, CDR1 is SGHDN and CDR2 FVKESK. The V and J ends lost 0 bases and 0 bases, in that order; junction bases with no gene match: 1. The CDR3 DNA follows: TGTGCCAGCAGCCAAGAACTAGCGGCCTCCTACGAGCAGTACTTC. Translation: CASSQELAASYEQYF.

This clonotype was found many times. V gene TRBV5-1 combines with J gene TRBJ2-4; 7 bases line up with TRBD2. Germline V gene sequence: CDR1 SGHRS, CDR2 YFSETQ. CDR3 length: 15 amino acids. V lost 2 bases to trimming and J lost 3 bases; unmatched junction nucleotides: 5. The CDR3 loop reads CASSLDPGGKNIQYF. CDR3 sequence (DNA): TGCGCCAGCAGCTTAGACCCGGGAGGCAAAAACATTCAGTACTTC.

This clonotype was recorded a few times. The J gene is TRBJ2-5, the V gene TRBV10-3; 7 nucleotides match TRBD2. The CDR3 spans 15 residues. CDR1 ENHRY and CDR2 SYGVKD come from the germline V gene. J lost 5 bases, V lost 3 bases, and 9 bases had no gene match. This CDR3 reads CAISDPGTIGETQYF. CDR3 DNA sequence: TGTGCCATCAGTGACCCGGGGACTATCGGGGAGACCCAGTACTTC.

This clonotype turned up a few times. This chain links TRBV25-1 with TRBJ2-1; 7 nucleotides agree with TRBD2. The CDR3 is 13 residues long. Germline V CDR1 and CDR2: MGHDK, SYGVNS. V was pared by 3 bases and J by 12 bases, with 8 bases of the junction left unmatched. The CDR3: CASSDPGLGRQFF. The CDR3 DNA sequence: TGTGCCAGCAGTGACCCCGGACTAGGCCGGCAGTTCTTC.

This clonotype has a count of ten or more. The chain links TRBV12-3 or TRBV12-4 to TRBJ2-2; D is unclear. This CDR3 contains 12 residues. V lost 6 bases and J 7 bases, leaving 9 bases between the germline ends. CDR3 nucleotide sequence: TGTGCCAGCAGGACTGGGTTCGGGGAGCTGTTTTTT. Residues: CASRTGFGELFF.

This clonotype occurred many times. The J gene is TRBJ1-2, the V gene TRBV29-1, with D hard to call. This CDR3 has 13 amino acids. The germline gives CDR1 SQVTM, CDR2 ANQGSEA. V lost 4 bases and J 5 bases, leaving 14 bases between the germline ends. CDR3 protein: CSVVWRRGYGYTF. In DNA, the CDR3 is TGCAGCGTTGTCTGGCGTCGAGGGTATGGCTACACCTTC.

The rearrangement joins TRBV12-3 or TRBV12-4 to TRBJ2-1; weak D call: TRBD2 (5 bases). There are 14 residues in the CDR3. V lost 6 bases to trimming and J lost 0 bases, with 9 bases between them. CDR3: CASRQTSSYNEQFF. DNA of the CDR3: TGTGCCAGCAGGCAAACTAGCTCCTACAATGAGCAGTTCTTC.

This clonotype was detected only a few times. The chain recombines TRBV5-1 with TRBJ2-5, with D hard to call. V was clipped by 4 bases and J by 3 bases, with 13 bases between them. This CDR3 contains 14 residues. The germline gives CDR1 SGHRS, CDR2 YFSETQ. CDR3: CASSEPVGKETQYF. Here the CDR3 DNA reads TGCGCCAGCAGCGAACCCGTGGGAAAAGAGACCCAGTACTTC.

This chain's CDR3 is CATSDCTGVTDTQYF. The CDR3 region has the DNA TGTGCCACCAGTGATTGCACCGGGGTGACAGATACGCAGTATTTT. The chain employs TRBV24-1 and TRBJ2-3; maybe TRBD2 (5 bases). This CDR3 region has 15 residues. The V end was cut by 2 bases, the J end by 3 bases, with 11 bases between. Germline V lookup: CDR1 KGHDR, CDR2 SFDVKD.

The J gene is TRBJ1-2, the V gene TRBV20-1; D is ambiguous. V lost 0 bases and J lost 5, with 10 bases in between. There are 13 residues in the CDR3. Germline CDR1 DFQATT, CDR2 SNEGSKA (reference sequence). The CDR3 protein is CSAREGTLYGYTF. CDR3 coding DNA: TGCAGTGCTAGAGAGGGTACTTTGTATGGCTACACCTTC.

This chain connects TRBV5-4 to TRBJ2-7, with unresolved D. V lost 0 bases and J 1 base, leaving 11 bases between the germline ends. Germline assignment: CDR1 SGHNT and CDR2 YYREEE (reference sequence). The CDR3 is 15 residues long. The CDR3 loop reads CASSLAKGISYEQYF. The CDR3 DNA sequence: TGTGCCAGCAGCTTGGCCAAGGGTATTTCCTACGAGCAGTACTTC.

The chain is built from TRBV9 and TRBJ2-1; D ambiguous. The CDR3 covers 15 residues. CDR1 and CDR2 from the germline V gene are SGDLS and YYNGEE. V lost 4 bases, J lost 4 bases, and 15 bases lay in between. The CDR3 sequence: CASSLHGGEYNEQFF. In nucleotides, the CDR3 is TGTGCCAGCAGCTTACACGGCGGAGAATACAATGAGCAGTTCTTC.